This T cell receptor beta chain originates from a study of metastatic and nonmetastatic thyroid tumors. Study context: Across blood and tumor or nodule tissue, repertoires from malignant and benign thyroid patients were compared with one another.

TCRdb ran MiXCR on the PCR reads. The sample holds 20,000 to 25,000 clones, more than 12% seen once. General observations from the study: Relative to benign nodules, malignant thyroid tumors were reportedly characterized by significantly elevated TCR beta diversity in blood and tumor.

Among the patients, none had received any treatment before thyroid surgery. This clone was picked up one time. Its antigen is still unknown. Trimming cost V 0 bases and J 8 bases, with 18 bases left between them. This CDR3 comprises 16 residues. CDR1 SGHRS and CDR2 YFSETQ come from the germline V gene. The sequenced sample consisted of tumor tissue. This chain connects TRBV5-1 to TRBJ2-1; D ambiguous. The receptor was derived from a female donor with papillary thyroid cancer or a benign thyroid nodule (not recorded which). Some clones in this sample may be carry-over from other donors' samples. The CDR3 sequence: CASSLEQAARSDEQFF. CDR3 bases: TGCGCCAGCAGCTTGGAGCAGGCGGCACGCTCCGATGAGCAGTTCTTC.